A selection of T cell receptor beta chains follows, all from one sample in a study of blood T cell repertoires in COVID-19. The table came from immunoSEQ multiplex PCR; TCRdb's copy has only in-frame clones and leaves some out. Of 190,000 or so clones in the sample, approximately 85% are singletons; the top ten hold around 9.5%. Sequencing was carried out using peripheral blood. Receptors originate from a woman aged 80 or older with acute or convalescent COVID-19. The CDR3 runs from the conserved cysteine through the conserved F or W. The D gene is left open where the match is weak. Where a row states a size, it is once, few, many or the class of an expanded clone; other rows omit it.

D gene: NA
J gene: TRBJ1-2
V gene: TRBV7-2
clone size: NA
CDR3 DNA: TGTGCCAGCAGCTTACCCGGGTATGGCTACACCTTC
CDR3 protein: CASSLPGYGYTF

D gene: TRBD2
J gene: TRBJ2-1
V gene: TRBV18
clone size: NA
CDR3 DNA: TGTGCCAGCTCACCACTGGTAGCGGGACTGCAGTTCTTC
CDR3 protein: CASSPLVAGLQFF

D gene: TRBD2
J gene: TRBJ2-1
V gene: TRBV11-3
clone size: many
CDR3 DNA: TGTGCCAGCAGCTTAGGACTAGCGCGAGACAATGAGCAGTTCTTC
CDR3 protein: CASSLGLARDNEQFF

D gene: NA
J gene: TRBJ2-1
V gene: TRBV7-7
clone size: once
CDR3 DNA: TGTGCCAGCAGCCTCCAGGTGATGGGTGAGCAGTTCTTC
CDR3 protein: CASSLQVMGEQFF

D gene: TRBD1
J gene: TRBJ2-1
V gene: TRBV5-1
clone size: NA
CDR3 DNA: TGCGCCAGCAGCATCGGGACAGGGGTTTCCTACAATGAGCAGTTCTTC
CDR3 protein: CASSIGTGVSYNEQFF

D gene: NA
J gene: TRBJ2-7
V gene: TRBV5-1
clone size: NA
CDR3 DNA: TGCGCCAGCAGCTTGGTATGCCCGGACTTAGACTTC
CDR3 protein: CASSLVCPDLDF

D gene: TRBD2
J gene: TRBJ2-5
V gene: TRBV3-1/TRBV3-2
clone size: NA
CDR3 DNA: TGTGCCAGCAGCTCCGGGACTACCCAGCGCCAGTACTTC
CDR3 protein: CASSSGTTQRQYF

D gene: NA
J gene: TRBJ2-7
V gene: TRBV5-1
clone size: NA
CDR3 DNA: TGCGCCAGCAGCTTGGGGGACTCCTCCTACGAGCAGTACTTC
CDR3 protein: CASSLGDSSYEQYF

D gene: TRBD2
J gene: TRBJ2-3
V gene: TRBV6-2/TRBV6-3
clone size: NA
CDR3 DNA: TGTGCCAGCAGTTACGTAGCGGGTACTCCCACAGATACGCAGTATTTT
CDR3 protein: CASSYVAGTPTDTQYF

D gene: NA
J gene: TRBJ2-3
V gene: TRBV30
clone size: once
CDR3 DNA: TGTGCCTGGAACAGGGCGATCCGTACAGATACGCAGTATTTT
CDR3 protein: CAWNRAIRTDTQYF

D gene: TRBD2
J gene: TRBJ2-3
V gene: TRBV12-3/TRBV12-4
clone size: NA
CDR3 DNA: TGTGCCAGCAGTTGGGAGGGTACGCAGTATTTT
CDR3 protein: CASSWEGTQYF

D gene: NA
J gene: TRBJ1-6
V gene: TRBV6-1
clone size: NA
CDR3 DNA: TGTGCCAGCAGTGAAGGGGGGCATGGTAATTCACCCCTCCACTTT
CDR3 protein: CASSEGGHGNSPLHF

D gene: NA
J gene: TRBJ1-1
V gene: TRBV2
clone size: NA
CDR3 DNA: TGTGCCAGCAGTTCGGACAGCGGCGAAGCTTTCTTT
CDR3 protein: CASSSDSGEAFF

D gene: TRBD1
J gene: TRBJ1-6
V gene: TRBV27
clone size: NA
CDR3 DNA: TGTGCCAGCAGTTTCACAGGGGCTAACGTTTATAATTCACCCCTCCACTTT
CDR3 protein: CASSFTGANVYNSPLHF

D gene: NA
J gene: TRBJ1-1
V gene: TRBV10-3
clone size: NA
CDR3 DNA: TGTGCCATCAGGGGGGGAGCGAACACTGAAGCTTTCTTT
CDR3 protein: CAIRGGANTEAFF

D gene: NA
J gene: TRBJ1-1
V gene: TRBV5-1
clone size: NA
CDR3 DNA: TGCGCCAGCAGCTTGGAACTCGGCGGGGTGGGAGCTTTCTTT
CDR3 protein: CASSLELGGVGAFF

D gene: NA
J gene: TRBJ1-4
V gene: TRBV19
clone size: NA
CDR3 DNA: TGTGCCAGTAGTCCTCCCGGTGAAAAACTGTTTTTT
CDR3 protein: CASSPPGEKLFF